Below are 29 T cell receptor beta chains sequenced from a single sample in a study of CD8 T cells in Susac syndrome. Random-hexamer reverse transcription was applied to about 0.45 to 1 ug RNA. From the immunoSEQ multiplex PCR reads, TCRdb called clonotypes with MiXCR, one entry per CDR3 protein. In the table there are about 210,000 distinct CDR3 sequences, approximately 94% of which are singletons. Sequenced: CD4+ T cells from PBMCs. Receptors were obtained from a human donor with Susac syndrome.

This chain uses TRBV5-4 with TRBJ2-7, with D possibly matching TRBD1 (7 bases). The CDR3 runs to 16 residues. CDR1 is SGHNT and CDR2 is YYREEE in the germline V gene (reference sequence). Trimming cost V 0 bases and J 3 bases, with 16 bases left between them. The CDR3 loop reads CASSLDSTGRGYEQYF. DNA for the CDR3: TGTGCCAGCAGCTTGGACTCGACAGGGCGGGGCTACGAGCAGTACTTC.

The chain is built from TRBV20-1 and TRBJ1-1, with 9 bases identical to TRBD1. The CDR3 runs 16 residues. The ends lost 5 bases at V and 0 bases at J; junction bases unmatched: 10. Germline CDR1 is DFQATT and CDR2 is SNEGSKA (reference sequence). The CDR3 bases are TGCAGTGCTGACCGTCGGGACAGGGCCTTGAACACTGAAGCTTTCTTT. The encoded protein is CSADRRDRALNTEAFF.

The CDR3 DNA is TGTGCCAGCAGCTTGGAAGACGGGACGTCGGGCGGGGAGCTGTTTTTT. Encoded protein: CASSLEDGTSGGELFF. V gene TRBV5-4 combines with J gene TRBJ2-2; D may be TRBD1 or TRBD2 (5 bases each). Germline CDR1 SGHNT, CDR2 YYREEE (reference sequence). V gave up 0 bases and J gave up 7 bases, with 16 bases separating them. This CDR3 has 16 amino acids.

This chain connects TRBV7-2 to TRBJ2-2; 8 nucleotides match TRBD1. The CDR3 length is 15 residues. Trimming took 4 bases from V and 7 from J; bases not matched to a gene: 8. Germline CDR1 reads SGHTA; CDR2 reads FQGNSA. CDR3 sequence: CASSSTGASGGELFF. CDR3 DNA sequence: TGTGCCAGCAGCTCGACAGGGGCTTCAGGCGGGGAGCTGTTTTTT.

V is TRBV7-2 and J is TRBJ2-2; tentative D call: TRBD1 (6 bases). V was pared by 1 base and J by 6 bases, with 6 bases between. Germline lookup yields CDR1 SGHTA and CDR2 FQGNSA. The CDR3 spans 13 residues. The CDR3 coding sequence is TGTGCCAGCAGCTTAGACAGGGCCGGGGAGCTGTTTTTT. It codes for CASSLDRAGELFF.

J is TRBJ2-1 and V is TRBV6-2 or TRBV6-3; 12 bases match TRBD2. This CDR3 region has 17 residues. Trimming at V came to 5 bases and at J to 7 bases, leaving 12 bases not matched to a gene. Looked up from germline, CDR1 is MNHEY and CDR2 is SVGEGT. CDR3 sequence: CASSPEVLAGGGNEQFF. The CDR3 nucleotides read TGTGCCAGCAGTCCAGAAGTACTAGCGGGGGGCGGGAATGAGCAGTTCTTC.

The rearrangement joins TRBV5-1 to TRBJ2-1; no clear D gene. Trimming removed 7 bases at V and 10 bases at J, with 18 bases between. The CDR3 is 13 residues long. The germline gives CDR1 SGHRS, CDR2 YFSETQ. CDR3 coding DNA: TGCGCCAGCGAACACGCGTCGGGTGAAGAGCAGTTCTTC. Translated, it gives CASEHASGEEQFF.

The chain carries TRBV28 and TRBJ1-6, with 8 bases matching TRBD1. Germline trimming cut 8 bases from V and 10 bases from J; bases unmatched to any gene: 7. The germline V gene has CDR1 MDHEN and CDR2 SYDVKM. CDR3 length: 13 amino acids. CDR3 region: CASSQDRESPLHF. In DNA, the CDR3 is TGTGCCAGCTCCCAGGACAGGGAATCACCCCTCCACTTT.

This clonotype showed up just once. Germline is not matched at one junction end, which may reflect a read error. The chain carries TRBV7-2 and TRBJ2-5; weak D call: TRBD1 (5 bases). Germline CDR1 reads SGHTA; CDR2 reads FQGNSA. CDR3 size: 15 residues. For the CDR3, the DNA is TGTGCCAGCAGCCCCGGGCCCAGGGCGAGCTACCTAGATAACTTC. Translation: CASSPGPRASYLDNF.

The J gene is TRBJ1-6, the V gene TRBV10-3, with 8 bases matching TRBD1. Trimming took 3 bases from V and 8 from J; bases not matched to a gene: 9. The length of the CDR3 is 16 residues. Germline CDR1 is ENHRY and CDR2 is SYGVKD. The CDR3 sequence: CAISERKQGQDSPLHF. The CDR3 DNA reads TGTGCCATCAGTGAAAGAAAACAGGGACAGGATTCACCCCTCCACTTT.

V is TRBV20-1 and J is TRBJ1-4, with D unresolved. The V and J ends lost 5 bases and 5 bases respectively, with 9 bases between them. The CDR3 loop spans 12 amino acids. Germline values: CDR1 DFQATT, CDR2 SNEGSKA (reference sequence). The CDR3 is CSAWFSNEKLFF. CDR3 in DNA: TGCAGTGCTTGGTTCAGCAATGAAAAACTGTTTTTT.

The chain recombines TRBV9 with TRBJ2-7; a weak D match, TRBD1 (7 bases). V lost 4 bases and J 6 bases, leaving 14 bases between the germline ends. The CDR3 totals 13 residues. Germline loops: CDR1 SGDLS, CDR2 YYNGEE. The CDR3 DNA reads TGTGCCAGCAGCCCAGGGGGGCAGGGCGAGCAGTACTTC. Encoded protein: CASSPGGQGEQYF.

The chain recombines TRBV4-3 with TRBJ2-2, with 7 bases identical to TRBD1. This CDR3 region has 16 residues. Germline lookup yields CDR1 LGHNA and CDR2 YSLEER. The ends lost 0 bases at V and 6 bases at J; junction bases unmatched: 7. CDR3 sequence: CASSQEVDRLAGELFF. DNA for the CDR3: TGCGCCAGCAGCCAAGAAGTGGACAGGTTAGCCGGGGAGCTGTTTTTT.

The CDR3 loop is CASSLLVTGGNQPQHF. The CDR3 region has the DNA TGTGCCAGCAGCTTACTTGTTACAGGGGGCAATCAGCCCCAGCATTTT. This rearrangement joins TRBV28 to TRBJ1-5; 7 nucleotides line up with TRBD1. J gave up 2 bases and V 6 bases, and 10 bases lay outside the gene matches. The CDR3 length is 16 residues. From germline, CDR1 is MDHEN and CDR2 SYDVKM. Looking up the rest from reference TRBV28 and TRBJ1-5 gives the full variable domain: DVKVTQSSRYLVKRTGEKVFLECVQDMDHENMFWYRQDPGLGLRLIYFSYDVKMKEKGDIPEGYSVSREKKERFSLILESASTNQTSMYLCASSLLVTGGNQPQHFGDGTRLSIL.

V gene TRBV29-1 combines with J gene TRBJ1-2; D may be TRBD1 (6 bases). CDR1 and CDR2 from the germline V gene are SQVTM and ANQGSEA. Trimming shortened V by 7 bases and J by 4 bases, and 16 bases separated the two germline ends. CDR3 size: 13 residues. In DNA form, the CDR3 reads TGCAGCGCCGAACCCAGGGACACCTATGGCTACACCTTC. It encodes CSAEPRDTYGYTF. The variable domain in full, completed from reference TRBV29-1 and TRBJ1-2, reads SAVISQKPSRDICQRGTSLTIQCQVDSQVTMMFWYRQQPGQSLTLIATANQGSEATYESGFVIDKFPISRPNLTFSTLTVSNMSPEDSSIYLCSAEPRDTYGYTFGSGTRLTVV.

This clonotype was observed a handful of times. This chain links TRBV20-1 with TRBJ2-3; D call uncertain. CDR3 length equals 11 residues. V lost 2 bases and J 2 bases, leaving 2 bases between the germline ends. CDR1 is DFQATT and CDR2 is SNEGSKA in the germline V gene (reference sequence). CDR3 DNA: TGCAGTGCTAGAATCACAGATACGCAGTATTTT. Its protein is CSARITDTQYF.

The V call is TRBV10-2, the J call TRBJ1-3; tentatively, D is TRBD1 (5 bases). Germline V gives CDR1 WSHSY, CDR2 SAAADI. Trimming cost V 3 bases and J 4 bases, with 10 bases left between them. There are 14 residues in the CDR3. CDR3 DNA sequence: TGCGCCAGCAGTGAACGGACAAGCGGAAACACCATATATTTT. It is translated as CASSERTSGNTIYF.

This chain joins TRBV3-1 and TRBJ2-3; 9 bases map to TRBD1. The CDR3 totals 17 residues. Germline assignment: CDR1 LGHDT and CDR2 YNNKEL (reference sequence). The V and J ends lost 4 bases and 1 base, in that order; junction bases with no gene match: 9. The CDR3 nucleotides read TGTGCCAGCAGCCGCACTGGGACAGGGTCGGGCACAGATACGCAGTATTTT. Translated: CASSRTGTGSGTDTQYF.

The rearrangement uses TRBV20-1 and TRBJ2-3; 11 bases match TRBD2. Germline CDR1 and CDR2: DFQATT and SNEGSKA (reference sequence). This CDR3 has 16 residues. Losses at the gene ends were 6 bases for V and 5 bases for J; bases not matched to a gene: 13. The DNA of the CDR3 is TGCAGTGCGTCACTTAGCGGGGGGGCCGGGGGAGATACGCAGTATTTT. Encoded protein: CSASLSGGAGGDTQYF.

V is TRBV7-2 and J is TRBJ2-5; D could derive from TRBD1 or TRBD2 (7 bases each). V was clipped by 5 bases and J by 2 bases, with 15 bases between them. This CDR3 is 15 amino acids long. In germline, CDR1 is SGHTA, CDR2 FQGNSA. Here the CDR3 DNA reads TGTGCCAGCAGCCCCCAGGGGGGGACTCAAGAGACCCAGTACTTC. It specifies CASSPQGGTQETQYF.

The chain combines TRBV6-1 with TRBJ2-7, with 9 nucleotides matching TRBD1. Germline values: CDR1 MNHNS, CDR2 SASEGT. There are 15 residues in the CDR3. V shed 2 bases and J 3 bases; nucleotides not matched to a gene: 5. The CDR3 here is CASSESGTGIYEQYF. The CDR3 DNA follows: TGTGCCAGCAGTGAATCCGGGACAGGGATCTACGAGCAGTACTTC.

This clonotype was found once. The V gene is TRBV11-3, the J gene TRBJ1-1; perhaps TRBD1 as D (6 bases). Germline V gene data show CDR1 as SGHNT and CDR2 as YENEEA. V lost 5 bases, J lost 8 bases, and 18 bases lay in between. The CDR3 covers 14 residues. CDR3 residues: CASSPSGDLGEAFF. DNA for the CDR3: TGTGCCAGCAGCCCCTCAGGGGACCTCGGGGAAGCTTTCTTT.

The chain is built from TRBV5-6 and TRBJ1-6; D possibly corresponds to TRBD1 (6 bases). This CDR3 comprises 17 residues. The V end was cut by 0 bases, the J end by 7 bases, with 17 bases between. Germline V lookup: CDR1 SGHDT, CDR2 YYEEEE. The CDR3 nucleotides are TGTGCCAGCAGCTTGGCTGGCAGGTCACAGGGAAATTCACCCCTCCACTTT. Protein product: CASSLAGRSQGNSPLHF.

This chain links TRBV4-2 with TRBJ2-5; tentative D call: TRBD1 (6 bases). This CDR3 has 15 residues. Germline loops: CDR1 LGHNA, CDR2 YNFKEQ. V was pared by 0 bases and J by 5 bases, with 13 bases between. The CDR3 sequence is CASSQEQGTGETQYF. DNA of the CDR3: TGTGCCAGCAGCCAAGAACAGGGTACGGGGGAGACCCAGTACTTC.

The chain couples TRBV19 to TRBJ1-2, with 8 nucleotides matching TRBD1. The CDR3 is made up of 14 amino acids. The V and J ends lost 5 bases and 8 bases, in that order; junction bases with no gene match: 10. CDR1 and CDR2 from the germline V gene are LNHDA and SQIVND (reference sequence). DNA for the CDR3: TGTGCCAGTAGTGTGGACAGGGTACGGTGGGGCTACACCTTC. It codes for CASSVDRVRWGYTF.

This chain's CDR3 is CSAREGQELNQPQHF. The CDR3 DNA sequence: TGCAGTGCTAGAGAGGGACAGGAGCTCAATCAGCCCCAGCATTTT. The chain carries TRBV20-1 and TRBJ1-5, with 8 bases identical to TRBD1. Germline CDR1 and CDR2: DFQATT and SNEGSKA (reference sequence). V dropped 0 bases and J dropped 3; count of bases not matched to a gene: 4. The CDR3 sequence is 15 residues long.

This chain connects TRBV5-1 to TRBJ2-7; 9 nucleotides match TRBD1. V lost 0 bases and J lost 5; bases outside the gene matches: 6. Germline V gene sequence: CDR1 SGHRS, CDR2 YFSETQ. This CDR3 spans 15 amino acids. The DNA of the CDR3 is TGCGCCAGCAGCTTGGAGAGACAGGGGGAGAACGAGCAGTACTTC. Its translation: CASSLERQGENEQYF.

This clonotype was observed a few times. The rearrangement joins TRBV5-1 to TRBJ1-2, with a possible D match to TRBD1 (5 bases). The V gene lost 4 bases and the J gene lost 4 bases, with 11 bases spanning the gap. Germline CDR1 and CDR2: SGHRS and YFSETQ. The CDR3 runs 13 residues. CDR3 nucleotides: TGCGCCAGCAGCCGGGCCGGGACCTATGGCTACACCTTC. It is translated as CASSRAGTYGYTF. Together with reference TRBV5-1 and TRBJ1-2, the CDR3 gives the full variable domain: KAGVTQTPRYLIKTRGQQVTLSCSPISGHRSVSWYQQTPGQGLQFLFEYFSETQRNKGNFPGRFSGRQFSNSRSEMNVSTLELGDSALYLCASSRAGTYGYTFGSGTRLTVV.

J is TRBJ2-5 and V is TRBV5-1; 8 nucleotides agree with TRBD1. The V and J ends lost 2 bases and 0 bases, in that order; junction bases with no gene match: 9. This CDR3 is 17 amino acids long. Per germline, CDR1 SGHRS and CDR2 YFSETQ. This CDR3 reads CASSFRPQGANQETQYF. DNA of the CDR3: TGCGCCAGCAGCTTCCGCCCGCAGGGGGCGAACCAAGAGACCCAGTACTTC.